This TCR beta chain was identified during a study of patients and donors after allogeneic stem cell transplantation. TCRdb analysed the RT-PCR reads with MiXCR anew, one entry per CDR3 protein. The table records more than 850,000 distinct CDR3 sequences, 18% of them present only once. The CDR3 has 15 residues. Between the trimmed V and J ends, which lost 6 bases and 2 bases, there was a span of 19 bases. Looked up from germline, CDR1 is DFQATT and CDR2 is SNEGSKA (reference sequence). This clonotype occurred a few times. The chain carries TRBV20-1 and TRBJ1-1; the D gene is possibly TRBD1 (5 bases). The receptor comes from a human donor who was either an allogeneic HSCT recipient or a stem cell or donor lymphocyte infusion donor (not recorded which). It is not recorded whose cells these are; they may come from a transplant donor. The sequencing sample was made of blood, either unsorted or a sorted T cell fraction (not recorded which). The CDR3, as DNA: TGCAGTGCCGTGGACACGTTTCCCTCTAACACTGAAGCTTTCTTT. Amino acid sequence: CSAVDTFPSNTEAFF.